This T cell receptor beta chain emerged from a study of response to subunit inactivated influenza vaccine. The CDR3 runs to 17 residues. CDR1 and CDR2 (germline): SGHTA, FQGNSA. Trimming left V 4 bases short and J 0 bases short, with 16 bases between. General observations from the study: Authors suggested each seasonal influenza vaccination recruits few new T cells.

TCRdb re-called the RT-PCR reads with MiXCR, one entry per CDR3 protein. The sample lists approximately 520,000 distinct CDR3 sequences, more than 15% occurring once. This clonotype was recorded many times. Its antigen remains unidentified. The origin of this receptor is a man aged 45 to 70 who received an inactivated influenza vaccine. The rearrangement links TRBV7-2 to TRBJ2-4; the D is unclear. Here the sequenced sample was CD4+ T cells sorted from PBMCs, taken less than 30 months after vaccination. The CDR3 DNA sequence: TGTGCCAGCAGCTCATACGCTGGGTCACTAGCCAAAAACATTCAGTACTTC. This encodes CASSSYAGSLAKNIQYF.